This T cell receptor (beta chain) was captured in a study of blood T cell repertoires in COVID-19. In the study overall: COVID-19 samples collected from the United States, Italy and Spain covered acute and convalescent phases. Nucleic acid was either cDNA or gDNA, and it came from T cells, B-cell-depleted T cells, or PBMCs.

Measured with immunoSEQ multiplex PCR; TCRdb has only the in-frame clones, and not every one. The data show over 200,000 clones, around nine tenths seen once. The CDR3 totals 16 residues. Germline V gene lookup returns CDR1 KGHDR and CDR2 SFDVKD. V shed 6 bases and J 3 bases; nucleotides not matched to a gene: 9. V and J are TRBV24-1 and TRBJ2-3; TRBD1 agrees at 9 bases. This sequence was found in a woman between 18 and 29 years old who had recovered from COVID-19. The sequenced material came from peripheral blood. CDR3 DNA: TGTGCCACCAGTACCCTCAGACAGGGGGTAACAGATACGCAGTATTTT. Amino acids: CATSTLRQGVTDTQYF.